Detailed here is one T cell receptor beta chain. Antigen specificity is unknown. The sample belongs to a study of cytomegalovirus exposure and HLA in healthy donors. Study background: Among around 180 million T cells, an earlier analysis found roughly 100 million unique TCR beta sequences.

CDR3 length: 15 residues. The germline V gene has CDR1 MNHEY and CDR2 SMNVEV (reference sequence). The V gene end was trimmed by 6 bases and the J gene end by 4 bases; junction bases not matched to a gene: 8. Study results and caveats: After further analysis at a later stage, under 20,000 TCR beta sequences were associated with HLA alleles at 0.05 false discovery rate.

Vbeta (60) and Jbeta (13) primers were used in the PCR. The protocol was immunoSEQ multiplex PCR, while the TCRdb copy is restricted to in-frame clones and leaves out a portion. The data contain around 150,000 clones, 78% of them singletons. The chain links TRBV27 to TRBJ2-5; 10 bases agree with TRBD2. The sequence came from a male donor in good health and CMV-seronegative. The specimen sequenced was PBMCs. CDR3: CASRPRSGRGETQYF. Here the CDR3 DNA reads TGTGCCAGCAGGCCGAGGAGCGGGAGGGGAGAGACCCAGTACTTC.